This T cell receptor beta chain originates from a study of TIL therapy for anti-PD-1-resistant metastatic lung cancer. Time point noted: pre-treatment sample, taken before nivolumab and TIL therapy. This was the immunoSEQ v3 assay. Produced via immunoSEQ multiplex PCR; TCRdb's table is partial and in-frame only. The top ten clones hold roughly 6.6% of a sample with some 60,000 clones, about 69% of them seen once. The specimen comprised blood, sampled at baseline. This sequence originates from a person between 30 and 79 years old with non-small cell lung cancer.

CDR3 nucleotides: TGTGCCAGCAGCTTCAAATTGGGGGCTGCGACCACAGATACGCAGTATTTT. Translating gives CASSFKLGAATTDTQYF. J is TRBJ2-3 and V is TRBV5-4; a weak D match, TRBD1 (6 bases). From germline, CDR1 is SGHNT and CDR2 YYREEE (reference sequence). This CDR3 contains 17 residues. With 2 bases removed from V and 2 bases from J, the gap between germline ends came to 18 bases.